This TCR beta chain derives from a study of T cell responses to AZD1222 COVID-19 vaccine. In the study overall: Second doses were pooled across both intervals (about 4 or about 12 weeks). Study results and caveats: Only a handful of AZD1222 recipients, roughly 6 in all, had baseline seropositivity. A mostly white British donor set with more females was recruited, and clonal diversity was possibly underestimated. Once two AZD1222 doses were given, Spike-specific TCR breadth and depth went up.

Clones were sequenced by immunoSEQ multiplex PCR, and TCRdb holds only the in-frame ones, with some missing. The sample contains over 100,000 clones, roughly 92% of which appear only once. Concerning this clone itself: What it binds is unknown.

V trimming: 5 bases; J trimming: 0 bases; junction bases outside the gene matches: 2. This CDR3 spans 14 amino acids. CDR1 is SGHNT and CDR2 is YENEEA in the germline V gene. The chain links TRBV11-3 to TRBJ1-1; 8 bases map to TRBD1. The origin of this receptor is an adult in good health. This specimen was peripheral blood, taken on day 0 of AZD1222 vaccination. The CDR3 DNA is TGTGCCAGCAGCGACAGGGGCCTGAACACTGAAGCTTTCTTT. Translation: CASSDRGLNTEAFF.